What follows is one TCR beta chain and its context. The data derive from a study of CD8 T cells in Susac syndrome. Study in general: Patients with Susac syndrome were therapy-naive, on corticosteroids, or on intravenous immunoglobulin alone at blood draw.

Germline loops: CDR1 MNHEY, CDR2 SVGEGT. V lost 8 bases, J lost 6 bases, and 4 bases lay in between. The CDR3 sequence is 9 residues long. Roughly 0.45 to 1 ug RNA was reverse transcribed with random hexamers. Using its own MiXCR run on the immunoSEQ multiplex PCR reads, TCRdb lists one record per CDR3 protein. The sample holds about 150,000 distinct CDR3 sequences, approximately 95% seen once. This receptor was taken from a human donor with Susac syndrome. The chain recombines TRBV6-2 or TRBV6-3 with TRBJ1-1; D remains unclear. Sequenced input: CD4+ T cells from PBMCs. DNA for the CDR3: TGTGCCAGCCCCCCTGAAGCTTTCTTT. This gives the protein CASPPEAFF.